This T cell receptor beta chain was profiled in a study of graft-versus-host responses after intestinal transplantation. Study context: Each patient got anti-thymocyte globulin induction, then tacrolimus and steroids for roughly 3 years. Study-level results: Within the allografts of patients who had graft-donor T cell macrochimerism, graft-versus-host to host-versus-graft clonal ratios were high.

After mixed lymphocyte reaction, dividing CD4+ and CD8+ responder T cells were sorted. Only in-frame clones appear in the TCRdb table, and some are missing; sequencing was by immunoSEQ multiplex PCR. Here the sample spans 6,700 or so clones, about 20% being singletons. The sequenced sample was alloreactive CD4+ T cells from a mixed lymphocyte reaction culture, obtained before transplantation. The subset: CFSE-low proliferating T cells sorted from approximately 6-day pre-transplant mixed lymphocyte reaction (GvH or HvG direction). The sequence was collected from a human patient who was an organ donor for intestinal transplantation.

The CDR3 nucleotides read TGTGCCAGCAGTTACTCGGACAGGGGGCGGCCCCAGCATTTT. This encodes CASSYSDRGRPQHF. The chain has TRBV6-5 and TRBJ1-5; 11 bases match TRBD1. Germline CDR1 is MNHEY and CDR2 is SVGAGI. The trim removed 0 bases at V and 9 bases at J, leaving 1 base unmatched. CDR3 length: 14 amino acids.